This T cell receptor beta chain comes out of a study of blood T cell repertoires in COVID-19 (dated by TCRdb to 2019 to 2021). As for the study more broadly: Samples from collaborators originated in the United States, Italy and Spain and spanned both the acute and convalescent phases of COVID-19. Where available, HLA class I and class II types were taken from metadata supplied by the sample provider and were not determined by assay-based typing. The dataset comprised deeply sampled blood TCRbeta repertoires from subjects exposed to, actively infected with, or recovered from COVID-19. The repertoires were released in a freely available public database intended as a resource for research on the immune response to SARS-CoV-2. Sample metadata almost always included a de-identified subject ID, COVID-19 status, age in years and sex. The samples were drawn from two sources: the first 160 participants of the ongoing ImmuneRACE study, and some 1,300 subjects contributed by 6 global collaborators. The material from the prospective study consisted of cDNA or gDNA derived from T cells, B-cell-depleted T cells, or PBMCs. General conclusions and limits of the study: The amount of clinical and demographic metadata varied by source and participant and was provided uncurated.

TCRbeta CDR3 regions were amplified from genomic DNA using the immunoSEQ Assay, a bias-controlled multiplex PCR. In the source study's methods: The number of nucleated cells in each sample was estimated by amplification of reference gene primers within the assay. Sequence reads were collapsed and filtered to measure the absolute abundance of every unique TCRbeta CDR3 rearrangement. For each sample, productive Simpson clonality was calculated by taking the square root of Simpson's diversity index across productive rearrangements. The table was pulled from immuneACCESS by TCRdb, which kept in-frame rearrangements only. Such tables lose some clones; where checked, under half of the loss comes from unresolved V genes, and the rest has no known cause. The V and J calls and clone size were taken over from that table, and D and trimming were inferred from the DNA. This sample comprises about 180,000 clones, 70% to 80% of them detected only once. Clones ranked in the top ten supply about 15% of the sample.

The CDR3 spans 13 residues, from the cysteine through the phenylalanine. Of the read, only the CDR3 DNA is kept; its 39 bases are in frame from base 1. Looking up the germline V gene (reference sequence) yields CDR1 MNHEY and CDR2 SMNVEV. V and J lose 5 bases and 3 bases, and a span of 8 bases separates them. In the prospective study, participants were about 18 to 95 years old, resided in fewer than 25 geographic areas of the United States, and were enrolled through a virtual design. In the prospective study, participants were assigned to cohorts based on the clinical history participants reported in a screening survey and a study questionnaire. Exposed participants had been in contact with someone with a PCR-confirmed or clinician-diagnosed COVID-19 case within 2 weeks of study entry. In the prospective study, whole blood, serum and a nasopharyngeal or oropharyngeal swab were collected from each participant by mobile phlebotomists. Over a 2-month period, participants in the prospective study had the option of providing additional blood draws and questionnaires. Blood samples from the prospective study were shipped frozen or at room temperature prior to DNA extraction.

Notes on this clone: What this receptor recognizes is not known. No base-level quality is on record; no much larger clone is a single base apart.

The chain was built from TRBV27 and TRBJ1-3; no D gene can be assigned with confidence. The clonotype was recovered from a man between 60 and 75 years old who had been exposed to COVID-19. What was sequenced was PBMCs or T cells enriched from blood (not recorded which). The nucleotides are TGTGCCAGCAGTAGTTCGGTTGGAAACACCATATATTTT. Translation gives CASSSSVGNTIYF.